Shown below are 18 T cell receptor beta chains from a single sample sequenced in a study of blood T cell repertoires in COVID-19. Only in-frame clones appear in the TCRdb table, and some are missing; sequencing was by immunoSEQ multiplex PCR. The data show under 95,000 clones, with about 85% seen just once and under 3.5% held by the top ten. The sample was peripheral blood. These receptors originate from a woman at least 80 years old with COVID-19, enrolled during active disease.

The chain has TRBV27 and TRBJ1-1; 8 nucleotides align to TRBD1. Germline V gene data show CDR1 as MNHEY and CDR2 as SMNVEV (reference sequence). Trimming cost V 4 bases and J 3 bases; bases outside gene matches: 10. The CDR3 has 16 amino acids. DNA for the CDR3: TGTGCCAGCAGTTATGGACAGGGACCTTTCTACACTGAAGCTTTCTTT. Encoded protein: CASSYGQGPFYTEAFF.

V usage is TRBV7-2 and J usage is TRBJ1-6; D might be TRBD1 (5 bases). This CDR3 has 15 amino acids. The germline V gene encodes CDR1 SGHTA and CDR2 FQGNSA. Trimming stripped 5 bases from V and 7 bases from J, with 15 bases between. The CDR3 DNA sequence: TGTGCCAGCAGCGGAACGGACACCTGGAATTCACCCCTCCACTTT. Amino acids: CASSGTDTWNSPLHF.

This clone showed up just a few times. The chain has TRBV7-8 and TRBJ1-2; 8 bases are a match to TRBD1. The ends lost 5 bases at V and 7 bases at J; junction bases unmatched: 12. Germline values: CDR1 SGHVS, CDR2 FQNEAQ. The CDR3 extends over 15 amino acids. CDR3 in amino acids: CASSPPTGVGGGYTF. The CDR3 DNA reads as TGTGCCAGCAGCCCACCGACAGGGGTGGGCGGTGGCTACACCTTC.

The chain carries TRBV10-3 and TRBJ1-6; D possibly corresponds to TRBD1 (6 bases). CDR3 length equals 15 residues. Germline CDR1 and CDR2: ENHRY and SYGVKD. Trimming stripped 3 bases from V and 8 bases from J, with 14 bases between. The CDR3 sequence: CAISDQGLEHSPLHF. The DNA for the CDR3 is TGTGCCATCAGTGATCAGGGGTTGGAGCATTCACCCCTCCACTTT.

This clone appeared once. J is TRBJ1-3 and V is TRBV4-1, with 8 bases fitting TRBD1. CDR3 length: 15 amino acids. Losses at the gene ends were 4 bases for V and 6 bases for J; bases not matched to a gene: 8. Germline CDR1 MGHRA, CDR2 YSYEKL. The CDR3 reads CASSLGDRGANTIYF. CDR3 coding DNA: TGCGCCAGCAGCCTGGGAGACAGGGGCGCAAACACCATATATTTT.

The CDR3 bases are TGCGCCAGCAGCTTGGTCGCCGGGGAGCTGTTTTTT. It is translated as CASSLVAGELFF. This chain joins TRBV5-1 and TRBJ2-2, with no clear D. With 0 bases removed from V and 6 bases from J, the gap between germline ends came to 3 bases. The CDR3 is made up of 12 amino acids. Looked up from germline, CDR1 is SGHRS and CDR2 is YFSETQ.

This clone was seen once. The chain is built from TRBV2 and TRBJ2-3, with D perhaps matching TRBD2 (6 bases). Trimming took off 4 bases at V and 6 bases at J, with 11 bases between the two ends. This CDR3 region has 13 residues. Germline values: CDR1 SNHLY, CDR2 FYNNEI. The CDR3 loop is CASSGGTPDTQYF. DNA of the CDR3: TGTGCCAGCAGTGGTGGGACTCCCGATACGCAGTATTTT.

The rearrangement uses TRBV6-1 and TRBJ2-7; TRBD2 agrees at 7 bases. J gave up 6 bases and V 3 bases, and 11 bases lay outside the gene matches. This CDR3 region has 15 residues. In germline, CDR1 is MNHNS, CDR2 SASEGT. The CDR3 bases are TGTGCCAGCAGTGAGGGGGGGGTCGGGGTCGCCGAGCAGTACTTC. Translated: CASSEGGVGVAEQYF.

This chain joins TRBV5-5 and TRBJ2-1; D possibly corresponds to TRBD1 (5 bases). There are 15 residues in the CDR3. V was pared by 1 base and J by 8 bases, with 16 bases between. CDR1 is SGHKS, CDR2 YYEKEE, per germline (reference sequence). The CDR3 loop reads CASSLLWAGFYEQFF. The CDR3 DNA is TGTGCCAGCAGCTTGCTATGGGCAGGGTTTTATGAGCAGTTCTTC.

This chain uses TRBV6-2 or TRBV6-3 with TRBJ2-3, with TRBD2 matching 8 bases. V lost 0 bases to trimming and J lost 8 bases; unmatched junction nucleotides: 4. Germline V gene lookup returns CDR1 MNHEY and CDR2 SVGEGT. The CDR3 covers 14 residues. CDR3 amino acids: CASSYSASGGTQYF. The CDR3 coding sequence is TGTGCCAGCAGTTACTCCGCCAGCGGGGGTACGCAGTATTTT.

The gene calls are TRBV11-2 and TRBJ2-7; a possible D gene is TRBD2 (5 bases). V gave up 5 bases and J gave up 1 base, with 6 bases separating them. The CDR3 extends over 12 amino acids. CDR1 is SGHAT and CDR2 is FQNNGV in the germline V gene. In DNA, the CDR3 is TGTGCCAGCAGCGAGCGGTCCTACGAGCAGTACTTC. Translation: CASSERSYEQYF.

The chain is built from TRBV7-9 and TRBJ1-2; 10 nucleotides agree with TRBD1. Germline V CDR1 and CDR2: SEHNR, FQNEAQ (reference sequence). This CDR3 region has 15 residues. Trimming cost V 5 bases and J 3 bases; bases outside gene matches: 6. For the CDR3, the DNA is TGTGCCAGCAGCCCTAGGGGGACAGGGGACTATGGCTACACCTTC. It yields the protein CASSPRGTGDYGYTF.

In its sample, this clone was seen a few times. The chain uses TRBV3-1 (or the pseudogene TRBV3-2) and TRBJ2-2; TRBD2 is a possible D gene (5 bases). CDR3 length: 13 amino acids. V gave up 1 base and J gave up 8 bases, with 8 bases separating them. The V gene's germline CDR1 is LGHDT and CDR2 YNNKEL (reference sequence). This CDR3 reads CASSQGRTGELFF. The CDR3 DNA reads TGTGCCAGCAGCCAAGGGCGGACTGGGGAGCTGTTTTTT.

The chain has TRBV5-5 and TRBJ1-2, with a tentative D call TRBD1 (6 bases). CDR3 length: 15 amino acids. In germline, CDR1 is SGHKS, CDR2 YYEKEE (reference sequence). V lost 0 bases and J 3 bases, leaving 12 bases between the germline ends. The DNA of the CDR3 is TGTGCCAGCAGCTTGGGCAGGGGAGAGCACTATGGCTACACCTTC. Amino acids: CASSLGRGEHYGYTF.

This sequence joins TRBV28 and TRBJ2-1; 13 bases match TRBD2. The CDR3 is 14 residues long. Germline V CDR1 and CDR2: MDHEN, SYDVKM. J lost 16 bases, V lost 3 bases, and 9 bases had no gene match. The DNA of the CDR3 is TGTGCCAGCAGTTTTCTCCTGACTAGCGGGAGGTACTTCTTC. Amino acids: CASSFLLTSGRYFF.

The chain uses TRBV7-9 and TRBJ2-7; 8 bases are a match to TRBD1. V lost 5 bases, J lost 3 bases, and 6 bases stayed unmatched. CDR1 and CDR2 from the germline V gene are SEHNR and FQNEAQ (reference sequence). CDR3 length: 14 amino acids. The DNA of the CDR3 is TGTGCCAGCAGCGTGTACAGGGGGGACTACGAGCAGTACTTC. It codes for CASSVYRGDYEQYF.

V is TRBV9 and J is TRBJ1-6; 8 nucleotides line up with TRBD1. The CDR3 runs to 14 residues. Trimming took 2 bases from V and 10 from J; bases not matched to a gene: 5. Germline lookup yields CDR1 SGDLS and CDR2 YYNGEE. The CDR3 sequence: CASSVDRDRSPLHF. DNA for the CDR3: TGTGCCAGCAGCGTGGACAGGGACCGATCACCCCTCCACTTT.

The chain uses TRBV24-1 and TRBJ2-2; 13 bases align to TRBD2. V dropped 5 bases and J dropped 1; count of bases not matched to a gene: 6. The CDR3 sequence is 18 residues long. Germline values: CDR1 KGHDR, CDR2 SFDVKD. The CDR3 DNA sequence: TGTGCCACCAGTGTTTGGACTAGCGGGGGAGAGAACACCGGGGAGCTGTTTTTT. Translated, it gives CATSVWTSGGENTGELFF.